This passage covers 23 T cell receptor beta chains from one sample sequenced in a study of a mutant IDH1 vaccine in newly diagnosed glioma. Time point of the sample: week 35, safety follow-up. The vaccine gave 300 ug of a 20-mer mutant IDH1 peptide subcutaneously per dose. The assay was immunoSEQ multiplex PCR, and TCRdb's table has in-frame clones only and misses some. Of approximately 47,000 clones in the sample, 70% to 90% are singletons; the top ten hold around 6%. Their recognized antigens are unknown. The sequencing used PBMCs, collected from a glioma patient whose treatment included an IDH1 peptide vaccine. Receptor source: a woman between 35 and 50 years old with glioma.

The gene calls are TRBV5-1 and TRBJ2-6; D unclear. Trimming removed 4 bases from V and 3 bases from J, with 17 bases in between. CDR1 and CDR2 from the germline V gene are SGHRS and YFSETQ. The CDR3 consists of 17 residues. The CDR3 coding sequence is TGCGCCAGCAGCCGACCAACGGGCAACCTTGGGGCCAACGTCCTGACTTTC. It translates to CASSRPTGNLGANVLTF. Together with reference TRBV5-1 and TRBJ2-6, the CDR3 gives the full variable domain: KAGVTQTPRYLIKTRGQQVTLSCSPISGHRSVSWYQQTPGQGLQFLFEYFSETQRNKGNFPGRFSGRQFSNSRSEMNVSTLELGDSALYLCASSRPTGNLGANVLTFGAGSRLTVL.

The chain links TRBV6-1 to TRBJ2-3, with no clear D. The CDR3 totals 14 residues. V gave up 6 bases and J gave up 0 bases, with 10 bases separating them. Germline V gene data show CDR1 as MNHNS and CDR2 as SASEGT. The CDR3 coding sequence is TGTGCCAGCAGGGACCGGTCTAGCACAGATACGCAGTATTTT. This codes for CASRDRSSTDTQYF.

The rearrangement links TRBV5-4 to TRBJ2-3; D possibly matches TRBD1 or TRBD2 (6 bases each). Germline V lookup: CDR1 SGHNT, CDR2 YYREEE (reference sequence). The CDR3 is made up of 13 amino acids. The V end was cut by 0 bases, the J end by 6 bases, with 8 bases between. CDR3 DNA sequence: TGTGCCAGCAGCTTGGGGGGGGCTGATACGCAGTATTTT. Translating gives CASSLGGADTQYF.

V and J are TRBV28 and TRBJ1-2, with 9 bases that match TRBD1. The germline V gene has CDR1 MDHEN and CDR2 SYDVKM. The CDR3 is 15 amino acids. Trimming removed 6 bases from V and 4 bases from J; junction bases left unmatched: 9. Written as DNA, the CDR3 is TGTGCCAGCAGGTGTACAGGGGGCGTTTGCTATGGCTACACCTTC. It yields the protein CASRCTGGVCYGYTF.

This chain connects TRBV2 to TRBJ1-2; 8 bases match TRBD1. The CDR3 extends over 14 amino acids. The germline V gene encodes CDR1 SNHLY and CDR2 FYNNEI. V shed 6 bases, J shed 2 bases, and the junction held 5 bases outside the gene matches. The CDR3 here is CASRGQAYNYGYTF. The CDR3 DNA is TGTGCCAGCAGGGGACAGGCCTACAACTATGGCTACACCTTC.

The chain carries TRBV5-1 and TRBJ2-1, with D unresolved. The CDR3 is made up of 14 amino acids. Germline V gene data show CDR1 as SGHRS and CDR2 as YFSETQ. With 7 bases removed from V and 0 bases from J, the gap between germline ends came to 11 bases. CDR3 sequence reads: CASSGQLSYNEQFF. DNA of the CDR3: TGCGCCAGCTCCGGTCAGCTCTCCTACAATGAGCAGTTCTTC.

This CDR3 reads CASSLLGGYTDTQYF. In DNA, the CDR3 is TGTGCCAGCAGCTTACTAGGAGGGTACACAGATACGCAGTATTTT. The V and J genes are TRBV7-2 and TRBJ2-3, with a weak D call TRBD2 (6 bases). V was cut by 2 bases and J by 2 bases, with 11 bases left in between. Germline V CDR1 and CDR2: SGHTA, FQGNSA. The CDR3 covers 15 residues. Filled out from reference TRBV7-2 and TRBJ2-3, the complete variable domain reads GAGVSQSPSNKVTEKGKDVELRCDPISGHTALYWYRQSLGQGLEFLIYFQGNSAPDKSGLPSDRFSAERTGGSVSTLTIQRTQQEDSAVYLCASSLLGGYTDTQYFGPGTRLTVL.

The V call is TRBV19, the J call TRBJ2-3, with D possibly matching TRBD2 (5 bases). The CDR3 covers 13 residues. CDR1 and CDR2 from the germline V gene are LNHDA and SQIVND (reference sequence). The ends were cut back, 2 bases at V and 4 bases at J, with 7 bases in the middle. CDR3 in DNA: TGTGCCAGTAGTATACAGGACTCAGATACGCAGTATTTT. Amino acid sequence: CASSIQDSDTQYF.

This chain joins TRBV6-5 and TRBJ1-1; no reliable D call. The CDR3 has 12 residues. Trimming took 8 bases from V and 4 from J, leaving 11 bases between them. Germline V gene lookup returns CDR1 MNHEY and CDR2 SVGAGI. The CDR3 nucleotides read TGTGCCAGCGGGCAAACGGGCACTGAAGCTTTCTTT. Protein sequence: CASGQTGTEAFF.

V and J are TRBV2 and TRBJ1-1; possibly TRBD1 for D (6 bases). The V end lost 9 bases, the J end lost 6 bases, and 20 bases lay between the germline ends. CDR1 SNHLY and CDR2 FYNNEI come from the germline V gene. The CDR3 is 14 amino acids. The CDR3 coding sequence is TGTGCCAGGGATCTCTCGATAAACAGGGCTGAAGCTTTCTTT. As protein: CARDLSINRAEAFF.

This clone was recorded once. Here the CDR3 DNA reads TGTGCCAGCAGTCCTATGATCAATAGGGGGGAAAAACTGTTTTTT. Translated, it gives CASSPMINRGEKLFF. The gene calls are TRBV28 and TRBJ1-4, with D perhaps TRBD1 (6 bases). CDR1 is MDHEN, CDR2 SYDVKM, per germline. V was trimmed by 5 bases and J by 8 bases, leaving 18 bases between them. The CDR3 loop spans 15 amino acids.

This chain uses TRBV18 with TRBJ1-1; no definite D call. This CDR3 region has 14 residues. In germline, CDR1 is KGHSH, CDR2 LQKENI. Deletions cut 1 base from V and 0 bases from J, with 6 bases between. The DNA for the CDR3 is TGTGCCAGCTCACCACTTTCAGTGAACACTGAAGCTTTCTTT. Protein product: CASSPLSVNTEAFF.

This clone was seen a few times. The chain joins TRBV25-1 to TRBJ1-2, with D perhaps TRBD1 (6 bases). The germline CDR1 and CDR2 sequences are MGHDK and SYGVNS. The length of the CDR3 is 15 residues. V was trimmed by 1 base and J by 6 bases, leaving 15 bases between them. DNA of the CDR3: TGTGCCAGCAGTGAATCGATGGGGGGCATGAATGGCTACACCTTC. Protein sequence: CASSESMGGMNGYTF.

The chain uses TRBV7-2 and TRBJ2-2; D not certain. From germline, CDR1 is SGHTA and CDR2 FQGNSA. The CDR3 is made up of 16 amino acids. V lost 2 bases, J lost 0 bases, and 10 bases lay in between. The CDR3 nucleotides are TGTGCCAGCAGCTTATTGGAGTACGCGAACACCGGGGAGCTGTTTTTT. Its translation: CASSLLEYANTGELFF.

The J gene is TRBJ1-5, the V gene TRBV9, with 7 bases fitting TRBD1. The CDR3 totals 14 residues. Germline V gives CDR1 SGDLS, CDR2 YYNGEE. V shed 0 bases and J 5 bases; nucleotides not matched to a gene: 2. The CDR3 DNA follows: TGTGCCAGCAGCGTAGGGGACAGCTATCAGCCCCAGCATTTT. Residues: CASSVGDSYQPQHF.

The chain joins TRBV5-1 to TRBJ2-5; TRBD2 matches at 7 bases. Germline-derived CDR1 and CDR2 are SGHRS and YFSETQ. CDR3 length: 14 amino acids. V lost 10 bases, J lost 2 bases, and 11 bases stayed unmatched. CDR3 bases: TGCGCCTCCTGCCCGGGGACTACACAAGAGACCCAGTACTTC. Translation: CASCPGTTQETQYF.

The V and J genes are TRBV6-6 and TRBJ1-2; a weak D match, TRBD1 (6 bases). This CDR3 contains 15 residues. The germline V gene has CDR1 MNHNY and CDR2 SVGAGI (reference sequence). The germline V and J ends were trimmed by 5 bases and 7 bases, with 20 bases remaining between them. CDR3 sequence reads: CASSIGTPGRLGYTF. Written as DNA, the CDR3 is TGTGCCAGCAGTATCGGGACACCCGGCCGGCTTGGCTACACCTTC.

This chain joins TRBV6-5 and TRBJ2-7, with 11 bases identical to TRBD1. Looked up from germline, CDR1 is MNHEY and CDR2 is SVGAGI. This CDR3 has 14 residues. J was trimmed by 3 bases and V by 5 bases; bases with no gene match: 3. CDR3 amino acids: CASSRTGGIYEQYF. In DNA, the CDR3 is TGTGCCAGCAGTCGGACAGGGGGCATCTACGAGCAGTACTTC.

The chain recombines TRBV4-1 with TRBJ2-7; D is unclear. The CDR3 is made up of 15 amino acids. Germline V gene sequence: CDR1 MGHRA, CDR2 YSYEKL. V was trimmed by 4 bases and J by 0 bases, leaving 13 bases between them. The CDR3 here is CASSRSTDSSYEQYF. CDR3 DNA sequence: TGCGCCAGCAGCCGCTCGACTGATAGCTCCTACGAGCAGTACTTC.

This chain uses TRBV4-2 with TRBJ1-1; 10 bases are a match to TRBD1. Per the germline V gene, CDR1 is LGHNA and CDR2 is YNFKEQ. Trimming took 5 bases from V and 6 from J; bases not matched to a gene: 9. The CDR3 has 15 amino acids. CDR3 amino acids: CASSTQTGGNAEAFF. CDR3 in DNA: TGTGCCAGCAGCACCCAGACAGGGGGCAACGCTGAAGCTTTCTTT.

The gene calls are TRBV6-1 and TRBJ1-1, with 7 positions matching TRBD1. The length of the CDR3 is 14 residues. Germline CDR1 reads MNHNS; CDR2 reads SASEGT. V gave up 5 bases and J gave up 0 bases; unmatched junction bases: 3. The chain's CDR3 is CASSTGVMNTEAFF. The CDR3, as DNA: TGTGCCAGCAGTACAGGGGTCATGAACACTGAAGCTTTCTTT.

This rearrangement joins TRBV14 to TRBJ2-3; D possibly corresponds to TRBD2 (6 bases). Trimming pared 1 base from V and 2 bases from J, leaving 13 bases between. Looked up from germline, CDR1 is SGHDN and CDR2 is FVKESK. This CDR3 is 16 amino acids long. The CDR3 is CASSQGRGLFTDTQYF. The CDR3 nucleotides are TGTGCCAGCAGCCAAGGAAGGGGACTTTTCACAGATACGCAGTATTTT. Together with reference TRBV14 and TRBJ2-3, the CDR3 gives the full variable domain: EAGVTQFPSHSVIEKGQTVTLRCDPISGHDNLYWYRRVMGKEIKFLLHFVKESKQDESGMPNNRFLAERTGGTYSTLKVQPAELEDSGVYFCASSQGRGLFTDTQYFGPGTRLTVL.

The chain joins TRBV10-3 to TRBJ2-7, with TRBD1 matching 7 bases. This CDR3 spans 13 amino acids. From germline, CDR1 is ENHRY and CDR2 SYGVKD. V lost 11 bases, J lost 0 bases, and 7 bases stayed unmatched. CDR3 sequence: CAVGQRASYEQYF. The CDR3 nucleotides read TGTGCCGTGGGACAGAGGGCCTCCTACGAGCAGTACTTC.